This entry features one TCR beta chain sequence. The data were taken from a study of blood T cell repertoires in COVID-19. The wider study: Italy, Spain and the United States were the sources of the convalescent and acute COVID-19 samples. PBMCs, B-cell-depleted T cells, or T cells provided the cDNA or gDNA that made up the material.

Sequenced by immunoSEQ multiplex PCR; TCRdb stores in-frame clones only, minus some. The sample holds tens of thousands of clones; 82% are singletons and the top ten take almost 7%. V was cut by 2 bases and J by 4 bases, with 14 bases left in between. Germline lookup yields CDR1 SGHAT and CDR2 FQNNGV. The CDR3 totals 15 residues. The sequenced sample was peripheral blood. V is TRBV11-2 and J is TRBJ2-5; D is possibly TRBD2 (5 bases). This receptor was obtained from a man between 45 and 60 years old with active or convalescent COVID-19. Here the CDR3 DNA reads TGTGCCAGCAGCTTAATGGGAGTTATGGGAGAGACCCAGTACTTC. Protein product: CASSLMGVMGETQYF.